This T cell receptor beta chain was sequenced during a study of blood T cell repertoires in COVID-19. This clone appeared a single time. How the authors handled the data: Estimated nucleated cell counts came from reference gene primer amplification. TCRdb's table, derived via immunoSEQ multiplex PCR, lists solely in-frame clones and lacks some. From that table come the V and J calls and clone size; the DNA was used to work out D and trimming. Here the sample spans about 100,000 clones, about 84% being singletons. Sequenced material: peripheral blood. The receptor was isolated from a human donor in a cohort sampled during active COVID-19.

The CDR3 DNA reads as TGTGCCAGAAGCTGCCAGCGGTTATGGATCTATGGCTACACCTTC. Translation: CARSCQRLWIYGYTF. The chain links TRBV5-3 to TRBJ1-2; D is unclear. TRBV5-3 is an ORF, and what it does is uncertain. The CDR3 extends over 15 amino acids. Trimming took off 3 bases at V and 4 bases at J, with 16 bases between the two ends.